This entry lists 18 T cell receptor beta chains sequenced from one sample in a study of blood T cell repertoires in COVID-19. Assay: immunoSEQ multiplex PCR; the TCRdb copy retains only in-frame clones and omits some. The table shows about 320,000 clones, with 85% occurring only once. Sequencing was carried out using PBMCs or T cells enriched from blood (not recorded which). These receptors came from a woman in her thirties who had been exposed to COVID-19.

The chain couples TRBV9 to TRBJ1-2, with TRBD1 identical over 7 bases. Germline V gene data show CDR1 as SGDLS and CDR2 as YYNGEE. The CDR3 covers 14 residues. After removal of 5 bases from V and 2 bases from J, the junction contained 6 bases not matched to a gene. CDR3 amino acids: CASRRQGPNYGYTF. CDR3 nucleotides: TGTGCCAGCAGGAGACAGGGCCCAAACTATGGCTACACCTTC.

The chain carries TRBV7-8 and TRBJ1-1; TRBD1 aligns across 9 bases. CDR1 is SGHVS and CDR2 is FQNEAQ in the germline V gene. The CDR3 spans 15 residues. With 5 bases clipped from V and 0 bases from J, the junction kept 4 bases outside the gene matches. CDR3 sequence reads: CASSAGQGMNTEAFF. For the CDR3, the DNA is TGTGCCAGCAGCGCCGGACAGGGGATGAACACTGAAGCTTTCTTT.

The CDR3 loop is CAWSVGGRASQYF. In nucleotides, the CDR3 is TGTGCCTGGAGTGTAGGCGGGAGGGCCTCTCAGTACTTC. This chain connects TRBV30 to TRBJ2-7; 9 nucleotides align to TRBD2. This CDR3 has 13 amino acids. The germline CDR1 and CDR2 sequences are GTSNPN and SVGIG (reference sequence). V lost 0 bases and J lost 10; bases outside the gene matches: 7.

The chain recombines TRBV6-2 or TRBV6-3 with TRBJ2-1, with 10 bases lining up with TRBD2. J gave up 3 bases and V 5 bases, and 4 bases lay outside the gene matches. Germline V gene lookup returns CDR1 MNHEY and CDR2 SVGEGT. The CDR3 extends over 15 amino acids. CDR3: CASSTGLAVYNEQFF. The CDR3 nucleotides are TGTGCCAGCAGTACAGGACTAGCGGTCTACAATGAGCAGTTCTTC.

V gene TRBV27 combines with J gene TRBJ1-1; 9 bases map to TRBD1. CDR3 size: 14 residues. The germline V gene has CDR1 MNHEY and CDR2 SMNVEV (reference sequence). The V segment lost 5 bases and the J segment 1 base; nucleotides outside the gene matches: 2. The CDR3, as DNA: TGTGCCAGCAGTATGACAGGGGGGAACACTGAAGCTTTCTTT. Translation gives CASSMTGGNTEAFF.

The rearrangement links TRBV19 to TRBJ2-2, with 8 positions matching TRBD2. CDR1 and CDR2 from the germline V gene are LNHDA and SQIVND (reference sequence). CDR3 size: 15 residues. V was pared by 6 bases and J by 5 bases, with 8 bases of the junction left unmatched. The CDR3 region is CASSPGLVRTGELFF. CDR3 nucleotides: TGTGCCAGTAGCCCGGGACTAGTTAGGACCGGGGAGCTGTTTTTT.

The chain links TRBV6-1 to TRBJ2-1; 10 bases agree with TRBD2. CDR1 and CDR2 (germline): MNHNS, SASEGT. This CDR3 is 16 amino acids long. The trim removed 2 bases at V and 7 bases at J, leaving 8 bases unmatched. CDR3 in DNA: TGTGCCAGCAGTGAAACTAGCGGGATTGGGTGGAATGAGCAGTTCTTC. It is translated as CASSETSGIGWNEQFF.

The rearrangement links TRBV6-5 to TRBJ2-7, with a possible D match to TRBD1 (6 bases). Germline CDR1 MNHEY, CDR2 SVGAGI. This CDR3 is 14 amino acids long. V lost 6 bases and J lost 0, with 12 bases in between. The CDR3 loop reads CASSPGQASYEQYF. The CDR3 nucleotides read TGTGCCAGCAGCCCGGGACAAGCCTCCTACGAGCAGTACTTC.

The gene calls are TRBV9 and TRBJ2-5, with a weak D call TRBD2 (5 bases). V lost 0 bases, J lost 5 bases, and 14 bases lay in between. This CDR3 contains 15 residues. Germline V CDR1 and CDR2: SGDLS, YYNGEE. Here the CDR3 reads CASSVAWGVWETQYF. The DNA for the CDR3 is TGTGCCAGCAGCGTAGCTTGGGGAGTATGGGAGACCCAGTACTTC.

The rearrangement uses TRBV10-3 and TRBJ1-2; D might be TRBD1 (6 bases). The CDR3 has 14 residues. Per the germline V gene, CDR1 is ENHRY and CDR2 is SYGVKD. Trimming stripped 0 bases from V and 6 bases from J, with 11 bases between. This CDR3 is CAISESRGAHGYTF. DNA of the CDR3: TGTGCCATCAGTGAGTCGCGGGGGGCTCATGGCTACACCTTC.

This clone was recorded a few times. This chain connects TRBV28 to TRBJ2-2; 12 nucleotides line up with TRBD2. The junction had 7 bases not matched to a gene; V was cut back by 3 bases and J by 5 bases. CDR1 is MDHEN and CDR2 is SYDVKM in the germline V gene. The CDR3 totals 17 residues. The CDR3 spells CASSFPPGTSGTGELFF. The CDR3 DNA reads TGTGCCAGCAGTTTCCCTCCCGGGACTAGCGGGACCGGGGAGCTGTTTTTT.

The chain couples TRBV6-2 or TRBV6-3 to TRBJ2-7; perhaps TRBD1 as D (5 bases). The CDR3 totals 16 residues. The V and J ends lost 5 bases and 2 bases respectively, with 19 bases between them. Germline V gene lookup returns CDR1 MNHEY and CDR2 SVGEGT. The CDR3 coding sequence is TGTGCCAGCAGTCCACCTCAGGGTAGTTATCCCTACGAGCAGTACTTC. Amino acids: CASSPPQGSYPYEQYF.

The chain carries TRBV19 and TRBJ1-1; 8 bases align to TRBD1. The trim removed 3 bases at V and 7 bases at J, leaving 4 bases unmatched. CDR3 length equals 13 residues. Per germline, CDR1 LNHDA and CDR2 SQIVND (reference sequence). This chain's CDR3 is CASSIRQGNEAFF. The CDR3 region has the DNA TGTGCCAGTAGTATCAGACAGGGGAATGAAGCTTTCTTT.

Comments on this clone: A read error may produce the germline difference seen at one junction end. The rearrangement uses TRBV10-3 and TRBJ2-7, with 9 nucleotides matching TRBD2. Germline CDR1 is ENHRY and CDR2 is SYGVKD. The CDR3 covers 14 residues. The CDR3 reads CAINQPGAGGPDVF. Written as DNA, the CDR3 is TGTGCCATCAACCAACCCGGCGCGGGAGGGCCGGATGTCTTC.

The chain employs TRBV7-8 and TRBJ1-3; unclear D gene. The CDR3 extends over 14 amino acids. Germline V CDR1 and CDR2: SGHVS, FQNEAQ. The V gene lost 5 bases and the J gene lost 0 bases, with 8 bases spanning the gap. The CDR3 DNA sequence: TGTGCCAGCAGCGACCGGGGCTCTGGAAACACCATATATTTT. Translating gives CASSDRGSGNTIYF.

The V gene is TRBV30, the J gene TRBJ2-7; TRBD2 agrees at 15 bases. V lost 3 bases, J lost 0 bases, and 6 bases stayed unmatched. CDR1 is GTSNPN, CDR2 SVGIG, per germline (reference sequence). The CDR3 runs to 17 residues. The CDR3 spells CAWRGGTSGRSSYEQYF. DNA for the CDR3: TGTGCCTGGAGGGGCGGGACTAGCGGGAGGAGCTCCTACGAGCAGTACTTC.

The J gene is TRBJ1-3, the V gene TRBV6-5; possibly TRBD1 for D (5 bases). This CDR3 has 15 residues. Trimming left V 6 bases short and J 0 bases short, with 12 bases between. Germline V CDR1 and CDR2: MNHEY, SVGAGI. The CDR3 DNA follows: TGTGCCAGCAGGGGAAGACAGCTCTCTGGAAACACCATATATTTT. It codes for CASRGRQLSGNTIYF.

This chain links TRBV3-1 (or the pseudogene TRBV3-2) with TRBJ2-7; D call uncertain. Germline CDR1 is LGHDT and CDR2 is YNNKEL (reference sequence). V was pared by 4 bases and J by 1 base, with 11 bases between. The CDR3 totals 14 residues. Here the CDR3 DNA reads TGTGCCAGCAGCCGTCAGGCTGGTTCCTACGAGCAGTACTTC. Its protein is CASSRQAGSYEQYF.